This T cell receptor (beta chain) originates from a study of patients and donors after allogeneic stem cell transplantation. A single record per CDR3 protein comes from TCRdb applying MiXCR to the RT-PCR reads. Of fewer than 180,000 distinct CDR3 sequences in the sample, about a third are singletons; the top ten hold approximately 50%. Trimming shortened V by 0 bases and J by 0 bases, and 9 bases separated the two germline ends. Germline CDR1 is SGHKS and CDR2 is YYEKEE (reference sequence). The CDR3 runs 16 residues. The receptor comes from a human donor who was either an allogeneic HSCT recipient or a stem cell or donor lymphocyte infusion donor (not recorded which). It is not recorded whose cells these are; they may come from a transplant donor. Sequenced input: blood, either unsorted or a sorted T cell fraction (not recorded which). The chain couples TRBV5-5 to TRBJ2-2, with D maybe TRBD1 (6 bases). The CDR3 here is CASSLAPGANTGELFF. The CDR3 DNA sequence: TGTGCCAGCAGCTTGGCACCAGGGGCGAACACCGGGGAGCTGTTTTTT.